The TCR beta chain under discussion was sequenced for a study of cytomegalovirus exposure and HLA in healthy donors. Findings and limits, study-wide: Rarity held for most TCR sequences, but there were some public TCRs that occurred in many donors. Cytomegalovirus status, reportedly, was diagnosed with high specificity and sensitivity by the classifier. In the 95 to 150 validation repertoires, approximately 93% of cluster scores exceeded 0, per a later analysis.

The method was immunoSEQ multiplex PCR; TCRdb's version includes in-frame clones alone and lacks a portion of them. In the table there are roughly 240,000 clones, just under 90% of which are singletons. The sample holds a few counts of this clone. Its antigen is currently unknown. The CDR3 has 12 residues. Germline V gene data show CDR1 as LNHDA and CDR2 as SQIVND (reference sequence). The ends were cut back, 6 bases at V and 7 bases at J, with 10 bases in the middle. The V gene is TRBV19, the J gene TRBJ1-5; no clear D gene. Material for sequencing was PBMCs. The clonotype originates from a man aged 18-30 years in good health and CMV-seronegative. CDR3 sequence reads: CASREGGQPQHF. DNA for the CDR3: TGTGCCAGTAGAGAGGGAGGGCAGCCCCAGCATTTT.